Listed below are T cell receptor beta chains from one sample, sequenced in a study of control samples from healthy donors and cancer patients. TCRdb's copy holds only in-frame clones and misses some; the assay was immunoSEQ multiplex PCR. This sample yields some 22,000 clones, of which around 85% are seen a single time; around 39% belongs to the top ten. The material sequenced was PBMCs. The source is a man aged 55 to 70 with head and neck cancer. CDR3s include the opening cysteine and the closing phenylalanine or tryptophan. The order of the fields is V gene, D gene, J gene, clone size, CDR3 protein, CDR3 DNA. A D gene is named only where the DNA matches it firmly. Size is omitted from some rows. Given values are once, few, many or a class for expanded clones.

TRBV11-2,TRBD2,TRBJ2-1,.,CASSASGAGGSWDEQFF,TGTGCCAGCAGCGCGTCAGGGGCGGGAGGCTCTTGGGATGAGCAGTTCTTC
TRBV7-2,TRBD2,TRBJ2-1,.,CASRLTSAGYNEQFF,TGTGCCAGCAGGCTGACTAGCGCGGGCTACAATGAGCAGTTCTTC
TRBV7-9,TRBD1,TRBJ1-1,.,CASSFGQGTDTEAFF,TGTGCCAGCAGCTTCGGACAGGGAACTGACACTGAAGCTTTCTTT
TRBV5-4,TRBD1,TRBJ2-5,.,CASSLKGGRQETQYF,TGTGCCAGCAGCCTCAAAGGGGGCAGGCAAGAGACCCAGTACTTC
TRBV3-1/TRBV3-2,.,TRBJ2-5,.,CASSLRRDGETQYF,TGTGCCAGCAGCCTTAGGAGGGATGGAGAGACCCAGTACTTC
TRBV10-2,.,TRBJ2-1,.,CASSLRGAGSYNEQFF,TGCGCCAGCAGTCTAAGGGGCGCTGGCTCCTACAATGAGCAGTTCTTC
TRBV5-1,.,TRBJ2-1,.,CASRTEGEQFF,TGCGCCAGCAGAACCGAGGGTGAGCAGTTCTTC
TRBV3-1/TRBV3-2,TRBD2,TRBJ2-1,.,CASSSRTSEYNEQFF,TGTGCCAGCAGCTCTCGGACTAGCGAGTACAATGAGCAGTTCTTC
TRBV18,.,TRBJ2-7,.,CASSPGDERGQYF,TGTGCCAGCTCACCAGGGGATGAGAGAGGGCAGTACTTC
TRBV5-1,.,TRBJ2-3,.,CASSLVMADTADTQYF,TGCGCCAGCAGCTTGGTTATGGCGGACACTGCAGATACGCAGTATTTT
TRBV5-1,TRBD2,TRBJ2-1,.,CASSPDGTSGYNEQFF,TGCGCCAGCAGCCCCGACGGGACTAGCGGATACAATGAGCAGTTCTTC
TRBV15,.,TRBJ1-2,.,CATSLWDVVGYTF,TGTGCCACCAGCCTGTGGGACGTGGTTGGCTACACCTTC
TRBV5-1,TRBD2,TRBJ2-1,.,CASSPSGAGTSGSIDNEQFF,TGCGCCAGCAGCCCTTCAGGGGCCGGGACTAGCGGGAGTATCGACAATGAGCAGTTCTTC
TRBV2,.,TRBJ1-2,.,CASSGSGDDGYTF,TGTGCCAGCAGTGGGTCAGGGGACGATGGCTACACCTTC
TRBV7-3,TRBD1,TRBJ2-1,.,CASSLPGQGVDEQFF,TGTGCCAGCAGCTTACCCGGACAGGGTGTCGATGAGCAGTTCTTC
TRBV6-6,TRBD2,TRBJ2-3,.,CASSDGRVADTQYF,TGTGCCAGCAGTGACGGGAGGGTCGCAGATACGCAGTATTTT
TRBV7-9,.,TRBJ1-4,.,CASSLLEQPNEKLFF,TGTGCCAGCAGCTTACTTGAACAGCCTAATGAAAAACTGTTTTTT
TRBV19,.,TRBJ2-7,.,CASTGSVDSYEQYF,TGTGCCAGTACGGGTTCAGTAGACTCCTACGAGCAGTACTTC
TRBV6-5,.,TRBJ1-5,.,CASRGAAGQPQHF,TGTGCCAGCAGAGGGGCCGCCGGTCAGCCCCAGCATTTT
TRBV7-8,.,TRBJ1-1,.,CASSPGLANTEAFF,TGTGCCAGCAGCCCGGGACTGGCGAACACTGAAGCTTTCTTT
TRBV7-2,.,TRBJ1-2,few,CASSPSAAYGYTF,TGTGCCAGCAGCCCATCCGCCGCCTATGGCTACACCTTC
TRBV30,.,TRBJ1-4,.,CAWSPTGSTNEKLFF,TGTGCCTGGAGCCCTACGGGATCAACTAATGAAAAACTGTTTTTT
TRBV6-6,TRBD1,TRBJ2-6,.,CASSDREPGANVLTF,TGTGCCAGCAGTGACAGGGAGCCTGGGGCCAACGTCCTGACTTTC
TRBV5-1,.,TRBJ2-2,.,CASSPLEANTGELFF,TGCGCCAGCAGCCCCTTGGAAGCGAACACCGGGGAGCTGTTTTTT
TRBV27,TRBD2,TRBJ2-3,.,CASSGGERTDTQYF,TGTGCCAGCAGCGGGGGGGAGCGAACAGATACGCAGTATTTT